The rows below give T cell receptor beta chains drawn from one sample of a study of cytomegalovirus exposure and HLA in healthy donors. Profiled with immunoSEQ multiplex PCR; TCRdb holds only in-frame clones, not every one. The table includes about 250,000 clones, 65% to 85% detected once. Input material: PBMCs. Receptors originate from a female donor in good health and CMV-seronegative. The CDR3 runs from the conserved cysteine through the conserved F or W. Fields, in order: clone size, V gene, D gene, J gene, CDR3 protein, CDR3 DNA. A D gene is named only where the DNA matches it firmly. Only part of the rows carry a size: once, few, many, or a class if the clone is expanded.

clone_size: .; v_call: TRBV5-1; d_call: .; j_call: TRBJ2-4; cdr3_aa: CASSPLAKNIQYF; cdr3_nt: TGCGCCAGCAGCCCGTTAGCCAAAAACATTCAGTACTTC
clone_size: .; v_call: TRBV20-1; d_call: .; j_call: TRBJ2-4; cdr3_aa: CSAPGWDIQYF; cdr3_nt: TGCAGTGCTCCAGGGTGGGACATTCAGTACTTC
clone_size: .; v_call: TRBV15; d_call: .; j_call: TRBJ2-7; cdr3_aa: CATSGRGKTYEQYF; cdr3_nt: TGTGCCACCAGTGGCAGGGGAAAAACCTACGAGCAGTACTTC
clone_size: .; v_call: TRBV18; d_call: .; j_call: TRBJ2-7; cdr3_aa: CASSRYRGTGGRGGSYEQYF; cdr3_nt: TGTGCCAGCTCACGCTACAGGGGGACGGGCGGGAGAGGAGGGTCCTACGAGCAGTACTTC
clone_size: .; v_call: TRBV11-3; d_call: .; j_call: TRBJ2-7; cdr3_aa: CASSWTDPKEQYF; cdr3_nt: TGTGCCAGCAGCTGGACTGATCCTAAAGAGCAGTACTTC
clone_size: .; v_call: TRBV7-9; d_call: .; j_call: TRBJ1-1; cdr3_aa: CASTTGEATSEAFF; cdr3_nt: TGTGCCAGCACCACGGGGGAGGCGACCTCTGAAGCTTTCTTT
clone_size: .; v_call: TRBV7-9; d_call: TRBD1; j_call: TRBJ1-1; cdr3_aa: CASSLSQGDTEAFF; cdr3_nt: TGTGCCAGCAGCTTATCGCAGGGGGACACTGAAGCTTTCTTT
clone_size: .; v_call: TRBV21-1; d_call: .; j_call: TRBJ1-5; cdr3_aa: CASTEASLSNQPQHF; cdr3_nt: TGTGCCAGCACCGAAGCCTCCCTTAGCAATCAGCCCCAGCATTTT
clone_size: .; v_call: TRBV15; d_call: .; j_call: TRBJ1-2; cdr3_aa: CATSRGVAGLNYGYTF; cdr3_nt: TGTGCCACCAGCAGAGGGGTCGCGGGCCTTAACTATGGCTACACCTTC
clone_size: .; v_call: TRBV2; d_call: TRBD2; j_call: TRBJ2-3; cdr3_aa: CASSGTSGSVTDTQYF; cdr3_nt: TGTGCCAGCAGCGGGACTAGCGGGAGTGTGACAGATACGCAGTATTTT
clone_size: once; v_call: TRBV5-6; d_call: .; j_call: TRBJ2-3; cdr3_aa: CASSPIVWDTQYF; cdr3_nt: TGTGCCAGCAGCCCTATCGTGTGGGATACGCAGTATTTT
clone_size: few; v_call: TRBV25-1; d_call: TRBD1; j_call: TRBJ1-1; cdr3_aa: CASSGTGTGEAFF; cdr3_nt: TGTGCCAGCAGTGGTACCGGGACAGGAGAAGCTTTCTTT
clone_size: .; v_call: TRBV20-1; d_call: .; j_call: TRBJ2-5; cdr3_aa: CSAILGETQYF; cdr3_nt: TGCAGTGCTATACTCGGAGAGACCCAGTACTTC
clone_size: .; v_call: TRBV7-9; d_call: TRBD1; j_call: TRBJ1-4; cdr3_aa: CASSHNLQGINEKLFF; cdr3_nt: TGTGCCAGCAGCCATAACTTACAGGGGATTAATGAAAAACTGTTTTTT
clone_size: .; v_call: TRBV7-8; d_call: TRBD1; j_call: TRBJ1-5; cdr3_aa: CASSSRQGSNQPQHF; cdr3_nt: TGTGCCAGCAGCTCACGACAGGGGAGCAATCAGCCCCAGCATTTT
clone_size: .; v_call: TRBV5-8; d_call: TRBD1; j_call: TRBJ1-2; cdr3_aa: CASSSPGQGTFGYGYTF; cdr3_nt: TGTGCCAGCAGCTCACCGGGACAGGGGACCTTCGGCTATGGCTACACCTTC
clone_size: .; v_call: TRBV19; d_call: .; j_call: TRBJ1-5; cdr3_aa: CASSIPYPGFNQPQHF; cdr3_nt: TGTGCCAGTAGTATTCCATACCCAGGTTTCAATCAGCCCCAGCATTTT
clone_size: few; v_call: TRBV19; d_call: TRBD1; j_call: TRBJ1-4; cdr3_aa: CASSIGTDSTNEKLFF; cdr3_nt: TGTGCCAGTAGTATTGGGACAGATTCAACTAATGAAAAACTGTTTTTT
clone_size: .; v_call: TRBV5-1; d_call: TRBD1; j_call: TRBJ2-5; cdr3_aa: CASSLVRAGGPETQYF; cdr3_nt: TGCGCCAGCAGCTTGGTTCGGGCAGGGGGCCCAGAGACCCAGTACTTC
clone_size: .; v_call: TRBV11-2; d_call: TRBD1; j_call: TRBJ2-7; cdr3_aa: CASSPFDRGMEQYF; cdr3_nt: TGTGCCAGCAGCCCCTTTGACAGGGGCATGGAGCAGTACTTC
clone_size: .; v_call: TRBV5-1; d_call: .; j_call: TRBJ2-3; cdr3_aa: CASSLGPREDTQYF; cdr3_nt: TGCGCCAGCAGCTTGGGCCCCCGGGAAGATACGCAGTATTTT
clone_size: few; v_call: TRBV20-1; d_call: TRBD1; j_call: TRBJ2-7; cdr3_aa: CSAGTEEQYF; cdr3_nt: TGCAGTGCCGGGACAGAAGAGCAGTACTTC
clone_size: few; v_call: TRBV27; d_call: .; j_call: TRBJ2-7; cdr3_aa: CASSFYSAGTYEQYF; cdr3_nt: TGTGCCAGCAGTTTCTATTCGGCCGGGACCTACGAGCAGTACTTC
clone_size: once; v_call: TRBV2; d_call: TRBD2; j_call: TRBJ2-1; cdr3_aa: CARGLAGGRNEQFF; cdr3_nt: TGTGCCAGGGGGCTAGCGGGGGGGAGGAATGAGCAGTTCTTC
clone_size: .; v_call: TRBV27; d_call: TRBD1; j_call: TRBJ2-7; cdr3_aa: CASSRDSLFYEQYF; cdr3_nt: TGTGCCAGCAGTCGGGACAGCCTTTTTTACGAGCAGTACTTC
clone_size: .; v_call: TRBV6-1; d_call: .; j_call: TRBJ2-7; cdr3_aa: CASEHRARSYEQYF; cdr3_nt: TGTGCCAGCGAACACAGGGCCCGGTCTTACGAGCAGTACTTC
clone_size: .; v_call: TRBV2; d_call: TRBD1; j_call: TRBJ1-2; cdr3_aa: CASSRQGHGYTF; cdr3_nt: TGTGCCAGCAGCCGACAGGGACATGGCTACACCTTC
clone_size: once; v_call: TRBV19; d_call: TRBD2; j_call: TRBJ2-3; cdr3_aa: CASSHRLAGADTQYF; cdr3_nt: TGTGCCAGTAGTCATCGACTAGCGGGTGCGGATACGCAGTATTTT
clone_size: .; v_call: TRBV11-3; d_call: .; j_call: TRBJ2-5; cdr3_aa: CASSFAEYQETQYF; cdr3_nt: TGTGCCAGCAGCTTCGCCGAGTACCAAGAGACCCAGTACTTC